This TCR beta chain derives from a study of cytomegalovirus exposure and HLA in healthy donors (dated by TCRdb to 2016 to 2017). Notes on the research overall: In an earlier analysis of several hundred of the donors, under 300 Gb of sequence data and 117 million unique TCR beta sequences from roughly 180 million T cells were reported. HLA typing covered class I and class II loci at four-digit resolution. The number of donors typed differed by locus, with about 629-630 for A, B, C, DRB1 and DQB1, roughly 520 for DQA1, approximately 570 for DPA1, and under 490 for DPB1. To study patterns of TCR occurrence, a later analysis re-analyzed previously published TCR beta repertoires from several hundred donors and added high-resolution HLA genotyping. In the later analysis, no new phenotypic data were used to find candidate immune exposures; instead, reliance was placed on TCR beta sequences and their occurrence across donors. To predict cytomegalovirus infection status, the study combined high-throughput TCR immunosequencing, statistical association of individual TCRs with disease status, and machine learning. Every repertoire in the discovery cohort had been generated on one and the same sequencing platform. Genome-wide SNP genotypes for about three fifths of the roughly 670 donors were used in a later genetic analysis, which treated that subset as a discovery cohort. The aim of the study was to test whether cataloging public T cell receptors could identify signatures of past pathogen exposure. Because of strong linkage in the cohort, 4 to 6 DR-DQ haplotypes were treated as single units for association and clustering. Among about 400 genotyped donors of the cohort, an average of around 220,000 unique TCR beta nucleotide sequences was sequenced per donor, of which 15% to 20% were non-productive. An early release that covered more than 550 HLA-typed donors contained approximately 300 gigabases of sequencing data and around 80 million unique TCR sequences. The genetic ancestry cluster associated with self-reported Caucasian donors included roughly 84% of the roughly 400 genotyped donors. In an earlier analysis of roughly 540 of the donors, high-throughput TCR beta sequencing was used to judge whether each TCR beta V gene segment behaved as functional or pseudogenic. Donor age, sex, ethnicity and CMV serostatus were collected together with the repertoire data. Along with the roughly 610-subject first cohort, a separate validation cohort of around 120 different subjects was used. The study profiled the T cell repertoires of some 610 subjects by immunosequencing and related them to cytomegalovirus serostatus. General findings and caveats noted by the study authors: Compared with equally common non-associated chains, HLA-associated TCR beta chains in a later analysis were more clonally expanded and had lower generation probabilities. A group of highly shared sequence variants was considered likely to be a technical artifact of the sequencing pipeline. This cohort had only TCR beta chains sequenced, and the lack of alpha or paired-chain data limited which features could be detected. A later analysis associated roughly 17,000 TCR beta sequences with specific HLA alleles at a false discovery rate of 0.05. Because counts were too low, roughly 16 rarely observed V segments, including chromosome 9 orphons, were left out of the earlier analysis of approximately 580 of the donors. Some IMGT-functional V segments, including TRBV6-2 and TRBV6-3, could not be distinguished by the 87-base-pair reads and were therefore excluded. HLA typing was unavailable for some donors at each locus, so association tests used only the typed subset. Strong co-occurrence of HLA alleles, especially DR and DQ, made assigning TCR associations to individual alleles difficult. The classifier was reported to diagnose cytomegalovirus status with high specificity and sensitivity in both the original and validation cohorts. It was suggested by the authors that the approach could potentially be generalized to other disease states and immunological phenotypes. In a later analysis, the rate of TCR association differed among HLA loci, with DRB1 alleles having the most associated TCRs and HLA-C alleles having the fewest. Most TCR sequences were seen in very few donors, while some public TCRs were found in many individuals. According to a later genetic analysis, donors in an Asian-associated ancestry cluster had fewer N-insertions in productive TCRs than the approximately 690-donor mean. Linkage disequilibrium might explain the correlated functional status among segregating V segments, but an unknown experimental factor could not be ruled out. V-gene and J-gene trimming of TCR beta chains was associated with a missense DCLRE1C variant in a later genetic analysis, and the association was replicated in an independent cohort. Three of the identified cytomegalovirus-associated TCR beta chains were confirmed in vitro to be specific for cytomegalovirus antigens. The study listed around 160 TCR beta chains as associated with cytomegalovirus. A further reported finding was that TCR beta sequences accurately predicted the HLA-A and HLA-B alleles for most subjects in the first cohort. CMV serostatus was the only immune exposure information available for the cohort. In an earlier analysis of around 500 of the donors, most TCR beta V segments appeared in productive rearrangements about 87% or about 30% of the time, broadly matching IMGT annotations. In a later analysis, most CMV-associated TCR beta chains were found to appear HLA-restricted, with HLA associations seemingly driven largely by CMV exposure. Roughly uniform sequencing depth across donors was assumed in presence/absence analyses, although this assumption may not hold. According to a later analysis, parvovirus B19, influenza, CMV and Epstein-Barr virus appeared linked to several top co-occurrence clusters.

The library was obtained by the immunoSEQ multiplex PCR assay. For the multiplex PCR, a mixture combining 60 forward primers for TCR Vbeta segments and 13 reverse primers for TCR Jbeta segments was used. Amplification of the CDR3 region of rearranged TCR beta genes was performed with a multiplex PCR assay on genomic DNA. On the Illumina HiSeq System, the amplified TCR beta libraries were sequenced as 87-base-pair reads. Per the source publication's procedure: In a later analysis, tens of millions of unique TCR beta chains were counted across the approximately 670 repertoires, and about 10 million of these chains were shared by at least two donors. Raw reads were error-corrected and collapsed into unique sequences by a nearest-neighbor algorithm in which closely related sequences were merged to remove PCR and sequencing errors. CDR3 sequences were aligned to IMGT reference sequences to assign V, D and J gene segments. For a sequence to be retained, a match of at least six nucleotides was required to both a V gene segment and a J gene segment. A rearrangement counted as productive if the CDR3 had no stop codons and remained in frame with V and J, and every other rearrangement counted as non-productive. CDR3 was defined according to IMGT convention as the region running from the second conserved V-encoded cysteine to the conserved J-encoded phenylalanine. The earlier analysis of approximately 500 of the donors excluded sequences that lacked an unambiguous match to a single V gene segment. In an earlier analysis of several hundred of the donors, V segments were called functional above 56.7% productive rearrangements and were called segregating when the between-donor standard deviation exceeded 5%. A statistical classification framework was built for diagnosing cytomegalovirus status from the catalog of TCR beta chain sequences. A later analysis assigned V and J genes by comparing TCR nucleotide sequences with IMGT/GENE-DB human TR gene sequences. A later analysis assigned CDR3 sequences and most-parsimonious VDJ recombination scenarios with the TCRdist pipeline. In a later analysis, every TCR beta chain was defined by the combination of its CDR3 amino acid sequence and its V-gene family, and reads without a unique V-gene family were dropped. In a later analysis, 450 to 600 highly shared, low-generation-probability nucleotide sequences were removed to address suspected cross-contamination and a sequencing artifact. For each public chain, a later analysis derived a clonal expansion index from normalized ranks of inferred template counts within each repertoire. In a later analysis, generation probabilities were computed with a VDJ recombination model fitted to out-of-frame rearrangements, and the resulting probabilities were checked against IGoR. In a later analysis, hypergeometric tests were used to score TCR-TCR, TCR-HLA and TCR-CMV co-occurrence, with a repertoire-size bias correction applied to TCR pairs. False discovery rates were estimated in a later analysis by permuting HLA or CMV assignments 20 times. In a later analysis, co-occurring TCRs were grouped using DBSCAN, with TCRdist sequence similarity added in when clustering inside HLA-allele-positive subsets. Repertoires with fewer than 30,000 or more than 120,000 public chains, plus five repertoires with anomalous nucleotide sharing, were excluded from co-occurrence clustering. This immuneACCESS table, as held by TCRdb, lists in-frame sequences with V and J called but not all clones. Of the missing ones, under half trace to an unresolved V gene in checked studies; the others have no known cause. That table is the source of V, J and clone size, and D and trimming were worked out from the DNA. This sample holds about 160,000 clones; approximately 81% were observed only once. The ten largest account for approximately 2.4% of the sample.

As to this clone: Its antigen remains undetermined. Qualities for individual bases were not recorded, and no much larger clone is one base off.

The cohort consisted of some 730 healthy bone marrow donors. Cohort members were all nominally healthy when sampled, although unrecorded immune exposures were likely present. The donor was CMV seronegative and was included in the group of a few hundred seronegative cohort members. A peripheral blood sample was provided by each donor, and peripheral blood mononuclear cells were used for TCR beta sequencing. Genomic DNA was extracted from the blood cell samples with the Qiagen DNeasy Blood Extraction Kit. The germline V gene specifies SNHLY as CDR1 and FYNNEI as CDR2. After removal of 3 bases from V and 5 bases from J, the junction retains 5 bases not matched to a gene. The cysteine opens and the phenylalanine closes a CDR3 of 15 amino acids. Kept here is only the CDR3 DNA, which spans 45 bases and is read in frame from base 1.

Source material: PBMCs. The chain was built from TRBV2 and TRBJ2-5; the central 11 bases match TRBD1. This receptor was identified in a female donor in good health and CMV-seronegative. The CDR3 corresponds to CASSERTGGGETQYF. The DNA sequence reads TGTGCCAGCAGTGAGAGGACAGGGGGCGGTGAGACCCAGTACTTC.